This TCR beta chain is drawn from a study of shared clonotypes between healthy human individuals. As to this clone: Antigen unknown.

Original data processing: Filtering of immunoSEQ junctional sequences could not match full-length read filtering. Profiled with immunoSEQ multiplex PCR; TCRdb holds only in-frame clones, not every one. V and J calls and clone size are copied from that table; D and trimming were computed from the DNA. The table includes roughly 2 million clones, over 85% detected once. Naive CD8 cells, CD45RO-negative and positively selected for CCR7, excluded terminally differentiated effector memory CD45RA+ cells. V shed 3 bases and J shed 5 bases, with 17 bases lying between them. Germline loops: CDR1 SEHNR, CDR2 FQNEAQ (reference sequence). The CDR3 runs to 15 residues. Study results and limitations: Naive subsets typically showed greater estimated richness than memory subsets. Approximately 5.3% was the fraction of naive CD4 clonotypes found shared across a few donors.

The chain combines TRBV7-9 with TRBJ2-7; perhaps TRBD2 as D (6 bases). The sequenced sample was naive CD8+ T cells sorted from blood. The sequence was obtained from a man aged 18 to 29 in good health. The CDR3 DNA sequence: TGTGCCAGCAGCTTCCCGGGCCCCCGGGAGAACGAGCAGTACTTC. Translation: CASSFPGPRENEQYF.